The 27 T cell receptor beta chains given below trace back to one sample, sequenced in a study of human T cells and chemical hapten exposure (dated by TCRdb to about 2021). Library preparation was by RACE. Instrument on record: NextSeq 500. Using fastp trimming at Q25 and MiXCR clonotype assembly, TCRdb reanalyzed the public sequencing data and kept in-frame beta chains. Every distinct CDR3 protein forms one entry, paired with its most common genes and DNA. The sample table contains tens of thousands of distinct CDR3 sequences; only one count was recorded for approximately 12% of them. In total, the top ten clones hold approximately 5% of the sample. This specimen's time point label, per the study, means: patch test 3, about 24 weeks after DPC sensitization. The intended sense of this specimen's treatment or condition label: therapeutic diphenylcyclopropenone sensitization with weekly scalp DPC. The material was whole blood, obtained in connection with sensitization to the hapten diphenylcyclopropenone (DPC). All receptors derive from a woman in her 50s with alopecia areata. Some clones in this sample may be carry-over from other donors' samples.

The chain combines TRBV29-1 with TRBJ2-7, with D possibly TRBD1 on 6 matching bases. Trimming cost V 7 bases and J 3 bases, with 13 bases left between them. The CDR3 length is 12 residues. The germline CDR1 and CDR2 sequences are SQVTM and ANQGSEA. The CDR3, as DNA: TGCAGCGCCGAGGGGGTCGACTACGAGCAGTACTTC. It encodes CSAEGVDYEQYF.

This clonotype was observed at least ten times. V usage is TRBV29-1 and J usage is TRBJ1-1, with 8 nucleotides matching TRBD1. This CDR3 spans 12 amino acids. V was pared by 5 bases and J by 5 bases, with 4 bases of the junction left unmatched. Per germline, CDR1 SQVTM and CDR2 ANQGSEA. Here the CDR3 reads CSVQGARTEAFF. Written as DNA, the CDR3 is TGCAGCGTTCAGGGGGCTCGGACTGAAGCTTTCTTT.

This clonotype was picked up a small number of times. This chain uses TRBV29-1 with TRBJ2-2; 8 nucleotides align to TRBD2. Germline V gene sequence: CDR1 SQVTM, CDR2 ANQGSEA. V lost 5 bases to trimming and J lost 8 bases; unmatched junction nucleotides: 7. This CDR3 has 13 amino acids. In DNA form, the CDR3 reads TGCAGCGTTTTGGGGACTAGTTTTGGGGAGCTGTTTTTT. Its translation: CSVLGTSFGELFF.

The rearrangement joins TRBV7-2 to TRBJ1-2; 8 bases agree with TRBD1. The junction had 6 bases not matched to a gene; V was cut back by 5 bases and J by 7 bases. The CDR3 runs 13 residues. Germline V lookup: CDR1 SGHTA, CDR2 FQGNSA. The chain's CDR3 is CASSPQGALGYTF. CDR3 in DNA: TGTGCCAGCAGCCCCCAGGGGGCGCTTGGCTACACCTTC.

To note about this clonotype: Being one base from a much bigger clone, this may be a read error. This rearrangement joins TRBV7-6 to TRBJ2-3; 7 nucleotides agree with TRBD2. The CDR3 is 16 amino acids. In germline, CDR1 is SGHVS, CDR2 FNYEAQ. The junction had 5 bases not matched to a gene; V was cut back by 0 bases and J by 2 bases. CDR3 nucleotides: TGTGCCAGCAGCTTAGCGCTCAGCGGGGCCACAGATACGCAGTATTTT. It codes for CASSLALSGATDTQYF.

This clonotype has more than one count but fewer than ten. The chain is built from TRBV5-1 and TRBJ1-1, with D uncertain. The CDR3 has 12 amino acids. V lost 0 bases to trimming and J lost 7 bases, with 7 bases between them. Germline lookup yields CDR1 SGHRS and CDR2 YFSETQ. CDR3 nucleotides: TGCGCCAGCAGCTTGGAGCGGGGTGAAGCTTTCTTT. Translating it yields CASSLERGEAFF.

This clonotype was counted many times. V is TRBV7-3 and J is TRBJ2-2; possibly TRBD2 for D (6 bases). Trimming removed 3 bases from V and 5 bases from J, with 13 bases in between. The CDR3 covers 15 residues. The germline CDR1 and CDR2 sequences are SGHTA and FQGTGA. The CDR3 spells CASSFDGRRTGELFF. The CDR3 nucleotides are TGTGCCAGCAGCTTCGACGGGAGAAGGACCGGGGAGCTGTTTTTT.

The CDR3 loop is CASSLSGPGAYEQYF. For the CDR3, the DNA is TGTGCCAGCAGCTTAAGCGGTCCAGGGGCCTACGAGCAGTACTTC. V is TRBV5-6 and J is TRBJ2-7, with D possibly being TRBD1 (6 bases). The CDR3 is 15 residues long. Germline CDR1 reads SGHDT; CDR2 reads YYEEEE. Trimming shortened V by 2 bases and J by 2 bases, and 14 bases separated the two germline ends.

This clonotype was recorded many times. This chain joins TRBV29-1 and TRBJ1-2, with TRBD1 identical over 9 bases. Germline CDR1 and CDR2: SQVTM and ANQGSEA. The CDR3 runs to 14 residues. V trimming: 4 bases; J trimming: 2 bases; junction bases outside the gene matches: 5. The chain's CDR3 is CSVAHGQGNYGYTF. The CDR3 nucleotides are TGCAGCGTTGCTCACGGACAGGGGAACTATGGCTACACCTTC.

This chain links TRBV10-3 with TRBJ2-3, with 8 bases matching TRBD1. The CDR3 consists of 19 residues. CDR1 is ENHRY and CDR2 is SYGVKD in the germline V gene. J was trimmed by 4 bases and V by 0 bases; bases with no gene match: 15. The CDR3 coding sequence is TGTGCCATCAGTGAGTCAAGCGCCCGGACAGGGAGATCCGCAGATACGCAGTATTTT. This gives the protein CAISESSARTGRSADTQYF.

This clonotype turned up a few times. The chain has TRBV6-5 and TRBJ1-1, with no clear D. This CDR3 has 13 amino acids. Germline CDR1 MNHEY, CDR2 SVGAGI. Trimming cost V 2 bases and J 3 bases, with 7 bases left between them. The CDR3, as DNA: TGTGCCAGCAGTTACACCCGATACACTGAAGCTTTCTTT. It encodes CASSYTRYTEAFF.

This clonotype was counted between two and nine times. The chain links TRBV7-9 to TRBJ2-1; 12 nucleotides align to TRBD2. CDR1 SEHNR and CDR2 FQNEAQ come from the germline V gene (reference sequence). V gave up 5 bases and J gave up 9 bases; unmatched junction bases: 8. This CDR3 has 15 amino acids. CDR3 residues: CASSPGLAGSGEQFF. For the CDR3, the DNA is TGTGCCAGCAGCCCCGGACTAGCGGGATCCGGTGAGCAGTTCTTC.

The chain is built from TRBV7-8 and TRBJ2-7, with D tentatively TRBD2 (5 bases). The V gene's germline CDR1 is SGHVS and CDR2 FQNEAQ. The CDR3 loop spans 15 amino acids. Between the trimmed V and J ends, which lost 0 bases and 3 bases, there was a span of 12 bases. This CDR3 is CASSLAGIRDYEQYF. In DNA, the CDR3 is TGTGCCAGCAGCTTAGCGGGGATACGGGACTACGAGCAGTACTTC.

At least ten counts were recorded for this clonotype. The V and J genes are TRBV20-1 and TRBJ2-7, with 10 bases that match TRBD1. V dropped 6 bases and J dropped 5; count of bases not matched to a gene: 7. Germline-derived CDR1 and CDR2 are DFQATT and SNEGSKA (reference sequence). The CDR3 runs to 13 residues. This chain's CDR3 is CSAGRDRGDEQYF. CDR3 nucleotides: TGCAGTGCCGGCCGGGACAGGGGCGACGAGCAGTACTTC.

This clonotype has just a few counts. The V call is TRBV18, the J call TRBJ1-1; a possible D gene is TRBD1 (5 bases). This CDR3 has 16 residues. Germline lookup yields CDR1 KGHSH and CDR2 LQKENI. Trimming shortened V by 1 base and J by 0 bases, and 12 bases separated the two germline ends. CDR3 region: CASSPLPRVLNTEAFF. The CDR3 coding sequence is TGTGCCAGCTCACCACTTCCCAGGGTTTTGAACACTGAAGCTTTCTTT.

This clonotype was seen only a few times. In DNA, the CDR3 is TGTGCCAGCAGCCAAGCCACCGTCTATGGCTACACCTTC. This gives the protein CASSQATVYGYTF. The chain is built from TRBV3-1 and TRBJ1-2, with D unclear. V shed 1 base and J shed 4 bases, with 7 bases lying between them. The length of the CDR3 is 13 residues. The germline V gene has CDR1 LGHDT and CDR2 YNNKEL (reference sequence).

The table lists this clonotype with many counts. This chain joins TRBV13 and TRBJ1-2; possible D gene TRBD1, 5 bases. In germline, CDR1 is PRHDT, CDR2 FYEKMQ (reference sequence). This CDR3 contains 17 residues. V was cut by 4 bases and J by 3 bases, with 21 bases left in between. In nucleotides, the CDR3 is TGTGCCAGCAGCTCAACCCACCTTCGAGGGGTTGACTATGGCTACACCTTC. It translates to CASSSTHLRGVDYGYTF.

This clonotype appeared many times. The rearrangement uses TRBV29-1 and TRBJ1-4, with D possibly matching TRBD1 (5 bases). The CDR3 loop spans 15 amino acids. V was clipped by 5 bases and J by 5 bases, with 18 bases between them. The germline V gene has CDR1 SQVTM and CDR2 ANQGSEA. CDR3 sequence reads: CSVSWQGALNEKLFF. The CDR3 DNA reads as TGCAGCGTTTCCTGGCAGGGTGCTTTAAATGAAAAACTGTTTTTT. Full variable domain (remainder filled in from reference TRBV29-1 and TRBJ1-4): SAVISQKPSRDICQRGTSLTIQCQVDSQVTMMFWYRQQPGQSLTLIATANQGSEATYESGFVIDKFPISRPNLTFSTLTVSNMSPEDSSIYLCSVSWQGALNEKLFFGSGTQLSVL.

This clonotype occurred many times. The gene calls are TRBV7-9 and TRBJ2-4; D possibly uses TRBD1 or TRBD2 (5 bases each). Germline V gene sequence: CDR1 SEHNR, CDR2 FQNEAQ (reference sequence). The germline V and J ends were trimmed by 1 base and 16 bases, with 17 bases remaining between them. This CDR3 region has 13 residues. The CDR3 bases are TGTGCCAGCAGCTTAGGGGCCGGGACGGGTCTTTACTTC. Encoded protein: CASSLGAGTGLYF. The whole variable domain, filled in from reference TRBV7-9 and TRBJ2-4, reads DTGVSQNPRHKITKRGQNVTFRCDPISEHNRLYWYRQTLGQGPEFLTYFQNEAQLEKSRLLSDRFSAERPKGSFSTLEIQRTEQGDSAMYLCASSLGAGTGLYFGAGTRLSVL.

There are many counts of this clonotype. The rearrangement joins TRBV10-3 to TRBJ2-3; D is uncertain. The length of the CDR3 is 15 residues. V lost 0 bases to trimming and J lost 3 bases, with 10 bases between them. The V gene's germline CDR1 is ENHRY and CDR2 SYGVKD. CDR3 sequence (DNA): TGTGCCATCAGTGAGTCGAGGAGCTCTACAGATACGCAGTATTTT. Its protein is CAISESRSSTDTQYF.

This chain links TRBV5-1 with TRBJ2-1; 13 bases agree with TRBD2. V shed 0 bases and J 4 bases; nucleotides not matched to a gene: 10. The germline gives CDR1 SGHRS, CDR2 YFSETQ. The CDR3 is made up of 19 amino acids. The CDR3 DNA is TGCGCCAGCAGCTTGGGACTAGCGGGAGGACTGGGGATATACAATGAGCAGTTCTTC. Translating gives CASSLGLAGGLGIYNEQFF.

This clonotype has a count of ten or more. The chain couples TRBV20-1 to TRBJ2-7; D is undetermined. The CDR3 totals 14 residues. Germline CDR1 DFQATT, CDR2 SNEGSKA (reference sequence). The CDR3 reads CSCIPQRSSYEQYF. In nucleotides, the CDR3 is TGCAGCTGTATTCCGCAAAGGAGCTCCTACGAGCAGTACTTC.

This clonotype was recorded many times. V is TRBV7-2 and J is TRBJ2-1, with TRBD2 as a possible D gene (6 bases). The germline V and J ends were trimmed by 5 bases and 3 bases, with 17 bases remaining between them. Germline CDR1 reads SGHTA; CDR2 reads FQGNSA. This CDR3 is built from 16 residues. CDR3 coding DNA: TGTGCCAGCAGCCCGACCGGGACTCAGGTCTACAATGAGCAGTTCTTC. Translated: CASSPTGTQVYNEQFF.

A remark on this clonotype: An end of the junction does not agree with germline; a read error may underlie this. This chain joins TRBV7-7 and TRBJ2-2; 9 nucleotides match TRBD2. This CDR3 is 16 amino acids long. Germline CDR1 and CDR2: SSHAT and FNYEAQ (reference sequence). Here the CDR3 DNA reads TGTGCTAGCAGCCCCTTACTAGCGGGTGCAGGCGGGGAGCTGTTTTTT. Translating gives CASSPLLAGAGGELFF.

This clonotype was picked up many times. This sequence joins TRBV5-7 and TRBJ2-5, with TRBD2 as a possible D gene (6 bases). Being an ORF, TRBV5-7 has a function that is uncertain. The V gene lost 0 bases and the J gene lost 3 bases, with 18 bases spanning the gap. The CDR3 totals 17 residues. CDR3 DNA: TGTGCCAGCAGCTTGGCCGGGGCTAGCGAAGAGGAAGAGACCCAGTACTTC. Translating it yields CASSLAGASEEEETQYF.

This clonotype was seen ten or more times. The chain links TRBV20-1 to TRBJ2-1; weak D call: TRBD2 (6 bases). This CDR3 is built from 16 residues. Germline CDR1 and CDR2: DFQATT and SNEGSKA (reference sequence). V was cut by 0 bases and J by 2 bases, with 14 bases left in between. CDR3 residues: CSARDPASVTYNEQFF. The CDR3 DNA is TGCAGTGCTAGAGATCCCGCTAGCGTGACCTACAATGAGCAGTTCTTC.

This clonotype was observed at least ten times. The V and J genes are TRBV11-2 and TRBJ1-2, with 9 bases aligning to TRBD1. After removal of 6 bases from V and 8 bases from J, the junction contained 4 bases not matched to a gene. Looked up from germline, CDR1 is SGHAT and CDR2 is FQNNGV. The CDR3 extends over 12 amino acids. CDR3 DNA sequence: TGTGCCAGCAGTACCGGACAGGGGGGCTACACCTTC. Its protein is CASSTGQGGYTF.